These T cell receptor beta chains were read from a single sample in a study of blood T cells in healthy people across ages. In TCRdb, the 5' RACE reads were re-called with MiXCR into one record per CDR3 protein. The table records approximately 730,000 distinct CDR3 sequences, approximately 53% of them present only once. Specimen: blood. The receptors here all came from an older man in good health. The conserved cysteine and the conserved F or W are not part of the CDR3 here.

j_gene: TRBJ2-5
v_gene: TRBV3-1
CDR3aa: ASSQDPGTQY

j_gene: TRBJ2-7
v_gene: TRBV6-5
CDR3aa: ASRKTGSYEQY

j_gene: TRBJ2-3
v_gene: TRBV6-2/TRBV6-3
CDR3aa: ATSLGGPHRYAY

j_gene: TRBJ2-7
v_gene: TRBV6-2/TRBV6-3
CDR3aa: ASRPLAVSSYEQY

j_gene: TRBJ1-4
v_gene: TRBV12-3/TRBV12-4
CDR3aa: ASSYRRVNEKLF

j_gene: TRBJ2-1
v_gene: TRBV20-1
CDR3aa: SARPLVSYDEQF

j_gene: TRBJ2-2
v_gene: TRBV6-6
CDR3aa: ASTRLSGELF

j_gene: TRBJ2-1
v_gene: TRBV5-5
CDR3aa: ASSYSQGSRPYNEQF

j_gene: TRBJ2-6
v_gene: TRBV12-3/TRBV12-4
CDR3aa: ASSTRGLLGGANVLT

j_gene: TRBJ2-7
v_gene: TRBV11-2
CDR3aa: ASSLPGGGSYEQY

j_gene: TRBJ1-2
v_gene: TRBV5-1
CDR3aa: ASSFGQGANYGYT

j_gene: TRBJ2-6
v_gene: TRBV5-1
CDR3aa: ASSLTHVGSGTNVLT

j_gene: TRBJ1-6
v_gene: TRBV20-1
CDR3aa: SAHDPMPGSYNSPLH

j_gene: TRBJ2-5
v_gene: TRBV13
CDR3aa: ASSFGRVTRGQY

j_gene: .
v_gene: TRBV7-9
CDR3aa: ASSSLGLAALGEQY

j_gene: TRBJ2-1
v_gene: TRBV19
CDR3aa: ASSISYNEQF